This T cell receptor beta chain was recorded in a study of blood T cell repertoires in COVID-19. Study-wide background: Samples taken during acute and convalescent COVID-19 were collected in the United States, Italy and Spain.

CDR1 and CDR2 from the germline V gene are SGHVS and FQNEAQ. With 1 base clipped from V and 8 bases from J, the junction kept 5 bases outside the gene matches. The CDR3 has 15 residues. In the source study's methods: Reference gene primer amplification in the assay estimated nucleated cell counts. Only in-frame clones appear in the TCRdb table, and some are missing; sequencing was by immunoSEQ multiplex PCR. That table furnishes V, J and clone size, whereas the DNA furnished D and trimming. The sample holds about 180,000 clones, over 75% seen once. Cohort assignment relied on participant-reported clinical history.

Sequenced input: PBMCs or T cells enriched from blood (not recorded which). This chain uses TRBV7-8 with TRBJ1-6; 7 bases line up with TRBD1. The source of this sequence is a human donor with acute COVID-19. The donor label of this sample is uncertain. CDR3 nucleotides: TGTGCCAGCAGCTTAGAGGGACAGCTTGATTCACCCCTCCACTTT. Translating gives CASSLEGQLDSPLHF. Full variable domain (remainder filled in from reference TRBV7-8 and TRBJ1-6): GAGVSQSPRYKVAKRGQDVALRCDPISGHVSLFWYQQALGQGPEFLTYFQNEAQLDKSGLPSDRFFAERPEGSVSTLKIQRTQQEDSAVYLCASSLEGQLDSPLHFGNGTRLTVT.